The 10 T cell receptor beta chains reported below all come from one sample, sequenced in a study of early T cells in non-severe SARS-CoV-2 infection. In TCRdb, the 5' RACE reads were re-called with MiXCR into one record per CDR3 protein. The sample includes about 35,000 distinct CDR3 sequences, around 7% of them seen just once. Input material: whole blood. These receptors were collected from an adult who was a healthcare worker with PCR-confirmed SARS-CoV-2 infection or an uninfected control (not recorded which).

In its sample, this clonotype was seen many times. The chain combines TRBV20-1 with TRBJ2-4; 8 bases are shared with TRBD1. This CDR3 has 17 amino acids. The germline CDR1 and CDR2 sequences are DFQATT and SNEGSKA (reference sequence). The V gene end was trimmed by 6 bases and the J gene end by 0 bases; junction bases not matched to a gene: 13. This CDR3 is CSARTGYGDLAKNIQYF. In nucleotides, the CDR3 is TGCAGTGCCAGGACAGGGTATGGTGACCTAGCCAAAAACATTCAGTACTTC.

This clonotype was seen repeatedly, ten times or more. The rearrangement uses TRBV5-4 and TRBJ2-7; a possible D gene is TRBD2 (6 bases). V was clipped by 4 bases and J by 2 bases, with 13 bases between them. The CDR3 length is 14 residues. The germline CDR1 and CDR2 sequences are SGHNT and YYREEE (reference sequence). As DNA, the CDR3 is TGTGCCAGCAGCACCGGGACTCGCCCCTACGAGCAGTACTTC. Translated: CASSTGTRPYEQYF.

This clonotype was counted many times. The chain carries TRBV12-3 or TRBV12-4 and TRBJ2-5, with no clear D. This CDR3 has 11 residues. The ends were cut back, 3 bases at V and 6 bases at J, with 5 bases in the middle. The CDR3 nucleotides read TGTGCCAGCAGTTTTGGGCAGACCCAGTACTTC. Encoded protein: CASSFGQTQYF.

This chain uses TRBV6-6 with TRBJ1-5, with D possibly matching TRBD1 (5 bases). Trimming removed 6 bases at V and 7 bases at J, with 19 bases between. Looked up from germline, CDR1 is MNHNY and CDR2 is SVGAGI (reference sequence). The CDR3 totals 15 residues. The CDR3 spells CASSPFSGAGQPQHF. The CDR3, as DNA: TGTGCCAGCAGCCCTTTCTCCGGGGCAGGCCAGCCCCAGCATTTT.

At least ten counts were recorded for this clonotype. V gene TRBV6-5 combines with J gene TRBJ2-2, with D perhaps TRBD1 or TRBD2 (5 bases each). CDR3 size: 15 residues. Germline CDR1 MNHEY, CDR2 SVGAGI. The V end was cut by 5 bases, the J end by 1 base, with 11 bases between. The CDR3 coding sequence is TGTGCCAGCAGTCGGGACGGATGGAACACCGGGGAGCTGTTTTTT. Its protein is CASSRDGWNTGELFF.

This clonotype has ten or more counts. This rearrangement joins TRBV29-1 to TRBJ2-1; 9 nucleotides align to TRBD1. The CDR3 covers 15 residues. The J segment lost 4 bases and the V segment lost 3 bases, leaving 7 bases of the junction unmatched. The germline V gene encodes CDR1 SQVTM and CDR2 ANQGSEA. CDR3 sequence: CSVEGGQGFYNEQFF. CDR3 nucleotide sequence: TGCAGCGTTGAGGGGGGACAGGGTTTTTACAATGAGCAGTTCTTC.

This clonotype was observed at least ten times. The chain carries TRBV24-1 and TRBJ2-3; D remains ambiguous. Germline V gives CDR1 KGHDR, CDR2 SFDVKD. Trimming cost V 4 bases and J 2 bases, with 9 bases left between them. This CDR3 region has 14 residues. CDR3 amino acids: CATSDRLTTDTQYF. The CDR3 DNA reads as TGTGCCACCAGTGACCGCCTCACCACAGATACGCAGTATTTT.

This sequence joins TRBV25-1 and TRBJ2-3; weak D call: TRBD2 (6 bases). The ends were cut back, 1 base at V and 4 bases at J, with 6 bases in the middle. The CDR3 totals 13 residues. Germline CDR1 reads MGHDK; CDR2 reads SYGVNS. The CDR3, as DNA: TGTGCCAGCAGTGAATCGGGGGCAGATACGCAGTATTTT. Translation gives CASSESGADTQYF.

This clonotype is medium-sized in the sample. V usage is TRBV6-1 and J usage is TRBJ1-2; 7 bases are shared with TRBD1. V dropped 3 bases and J dropped 1; count of bases not matched to a gene: 8. Germline V gene sequence: CDR1 MNHNS, CDR2 SASEGT. The CDR3 is 16 residues long. Here the CDR3 reads CASSEGGQNYNYGYTF. For the CDR3, the DNA is TGTGCCAGCAGTGAGGGGGGACAGAATTATAACTATGGCTACACCTTC.

This clonotype has ten or more counts. The rearrangement links TRBV28 to TRBJ2-3; D is unclear. With 6 bases removed from V and 12 bases from J, the gap between germline ends came to 16 bases. The CDR3 totals 12 residues. CDR1 and CDR2 (germline): MDHEN, SYDVKM. CDR3 sequence: CASSPVGSNQYF. The CDR3 region has the DNA TGTGCCAGCAGCCCAGTGGGCAGTAACCAGTATTTT.